Shown below are 31 T cell receptor beta chains from a single sample sequenced in a study of T cell responses to AZD1222 COVID-19 vaccine. The data were produced by immunoSEQ multiplex PCR, yet TCRdb's version contains in-frame clones alone and is incomplete. The sample has 140,000 to 150,000 clones, 88% seen once. The sample in question was peripheral blood, obtained 28 days after the second dose of the MenACWY control vaccine. The source of these receptors is an adult who received the MenACWY meningococcal vaccine as a control.

The table lists this clone with a count of one. The J gene is TRBJ2-6, the V gene TRBV6-5; D is uncertain. The ends were cut back, 10 bases at V and 0 bases at J, with 4 bases in the middle. Germline-derived CDR1 and CDR2 are MNHEY and SVGAGI. This CDR3 is built from 12 residues. CDR3 region: CATTSGANVLTF. As DNA, the CDR3 is TGTGCCACAACCTCTGGGGCCAACGTCCTGACTTTC.

The chain carries TRBV11-3 and TRBJ2-1; no firm D call. The germline V gene has CDR1 SGHNT and CDR2 YENEEA. The germline V and J ends were trimmed by 2 bases and 6 bases, with 20 bases remaining between them. The length of the CDR3 is 17 residues. The CDR3 here is CASSLRWVRSPPNEQFF. CDR3 in DNA: TGTGCCAGCAGCTTACGATGGGTCAGGAGTCCCCCCAATGAGCAGTTCTTC.

The chain links TRBV4-1 to TRBJ2-1; D remains unclear. The germline gives CDR1 MGHRA, CDR2 YSYEKL. The CDR3 has 13 residues. Trimming cost V 3 bases and J 9 bases, with 12 bases left between them. The CDR3 protein is CASSQEMGTEQFF. The DNA for the CDR3 is TGCGCCAGCAGCCAGGAGATGGGAACTGAGCAGTTCTTC.

The V and J genes are TRBV5-4 and TRBJ2-1; 8 bases align to TRBD1. V was pared by 4 bases and J by 2 bases, with 5 bases of the junction left unmatched. CDR3 length: 15 residues. CDR1 is SGHNT, CDR2 YYREEE, per germline (reference sequence). The CDR3 nucleotides are TGTGCCAGCAGCCCAGGGGGCACGGCCTACAATGAGCAGTTCTTC. Its protein product is CASSPGGTAYNEQFF.

This sequence joins TRBV7-2 and TRBJ2-1; the D gene is possibly TRBD1 (5 bases). V dropped 1 base and J dropped 1 base, with 8 bases sitting between them. Germline loops: CDR1 SGHTA, CDR2 FQGNSA. This CDR3 spans 15 amino acids. The CDR3 bases are TGTGCCAGCAGCTTAGGACAGAGATCCTACAATGAGCAGTTCTTC. It specifies CASSLGQRSYNEQFF.

The chain is built from TRBV19 and TRBJ1-5, with D unclear. CDR1 LNHDA and CDR2 SQIVND come from the germline V gene (reference sequence). The CDR3 loop spans 17 amino acids. V was trimmed by 5 bases and J by 3 bases, leaving 20 bases between them. CDR3 amino acids: CASSSRRADMVNQPQHF. The DNA of the CDR3 is TGTGCCAGTAGTTCCCGCCGGGCGGATATGGTCAATCAGCCCCAGCATTTT.

This clone was detected a few times. This chain connects TRBV11-3 to TRBJ2-7; unclear D gene. The CDR3 sequence is 11 residues long. From germline, CDR1 is SGHNT and CDR2 YENEEA. V lost 3 bases to trimming and J lost 7 bases, with 7 bases between them. The CDR3 bases are TGTGCCAGCAGCTTCGCTTGGGAGCAGTACTTC. This codes for CASSFAWEQYF.

The J gene is TRBJ1-2, the V gene TRBV7-2; possibly TRBD1 for D (5 bases). The CDR3 has 15 amino acids. Per germline, CDR1 SGHTA and CDR2 FQGNSA. The ends were cut back, 6 bases at V and 2 bases at J, with 16 bases in the middle. This CDR3 is CASSRGTTENYGYTF. The CDR3 DNA follows: TGTGCCAGCAGTCGGGGGACGACAGAAAACTATGGCTACACCTTC.

J is TRBJ2-4 and V is TRBV19, with D perhaps matching TRBD1 (5 bases). V was trimmed by 8 bases and J by 7 bases, leaving 15 bases between them. The germline V gene encodes CDR1 LNHDA and CDR2 SQIVND (reference sequence). This CDR3 spans 13 amino acids. The DNA for the CDR3 is TGTGCCAGTGCCCAGGGTAAAATGAACATTCAGTACTTC. It specifies CASAQGKMNIQYF.

The rearrangement joins TRBV6-6 to TRBJ2-3; TRBD2 aligns across 12 bases. V gave up 5 bases and J gave up 2 bases; unmatched junction bases: 8. CDR1 MNHNY and CDR2 SVGAGI come from the germline V gene (reference sequence). CDR3 size: 17 residues. The CDR3 loop is CASSPPRTSGVTDTQYF. The CDR3 nucleotides read TGTGCCAGCAGTCCCCCCCGGACTAGCGGGGTCACAGATACGCAGTATTTT.

This clone has only one observation. The genes are TRBV7-6 and TRBJ1-5; TRBD1 agrees at 12 bases. CDR1 and CDR2 (germline): SGHVS, FNYEAQ. The CDR3 length is 16 residues. V shed 5 bases, J shed 1 base, and the junction held 3 bases outside the gene matches. In DNA, the CDR3 is TGTGCCAGCAGCCCGGGACAGGGGGCGAGCAATCAGCCCCAGCATTTT. Protein product: CASSPGQGASNQPQHF.

J is TRBJ1-6 and V is TRBV4-3; D remains ambiguous. Germline V gene data show CDR1 as LGHNA and CDR2 as YSLEER. The CDR3 spans 15 residues. Trimming pared 1 base from V and 5 bases from J, leaving 9 bases between. The CDR3 DNA reads as TGCGCCAGCAGCCAAGTTGTTCAGGATAATTCACCCCTCCACTTT. Translating gives CASSQVVQDNSPLHF.

The chain employs TRBV6-2 or TRBV6-3 and TRBJ1-6; 7 nucleotides line up with TRBD1. Germline V gene sequence: CDR1 MNHEY, CDR2 SVGEGT. This CDR3 spans 19 amino acids. The J segment lost 10 bases and the V segment lost 2 bases, leaving 20 bases of the junction unmatched. CDR3 nucleotides: TGTGCCAGCAGTTACCTCCCGAGCCCCGACAGGGACCCAGGGTCACCCCTCCACTTT. Residues: CASSYLPSPDRDPGSPLHF.

V is TRBV6-5 and J is TRBJ1-4; 7 bases are shared with TRBD1. The germline V gene encodes CDR1 MNHEY and CDR2 SVGAGI. The CDR3 is 16 amino acids. J was trimmed by 5 bases and V by 0 bases; bases with no gene match: 6. This CDR3 is CASSYSRAGGNEKLFF. In DNA, the CDR3 is TGTGCCAGCAGTTACTCGAGGGCAGGGGGGAATGAAAAACTGTTTTTT.

This chain joins TRBV28 and TRBJ1-3; D gene unclear. With 5 bases removed from V and 0 bases from J, the gap between germline ends came to 11 bases. CDR3 length: 15 amino acids. Germline V CDR1 and CDR2: MDHEN, SYDVKM. The CDR3 protein is CASSPELSSGNTIYF. In nucleotides, the CDR3 is TGTGCCAGCAGTCCCGAGTTGAGCTCTGGAAACACCATATATTTT.

The chain employs TRBV15 and TRBJ2-7; TRBD2 aligns across 11 bases. Germline V gene data show CDR1 as LNHNV and CDR2 as YYDKDF (reference sequence). The CDR3 contains 15 residues. V lost 1 base to trimming and J lost 7 bases; unmatched junction nucleotides: 6. CDR3: CATSRVTSGRDEQYF. DNA of the CDR3: TGTGCCACCAGCAGAGTTACTAGCGGGAGAGATGAGCAGTACTTC.

This chain uses TRBV7-2 with TRBJ2-1; D is undetermined. This CDR3 is built from 15 residues. Germline values: CDR1 SGHTA, CDR2 FQGNSA. V was cut by 0 bases and J by 2 bases, with 8 bases left in between. CDR3 sequence (DNA): TGTGCCAGCAGCTTAGCTGCGACCCCCTACAATGAGCAGTTCTTC. Its translation: CASSLAATPYNEQFF.

The chain combines TRBV28 with TRBJ1-1; perhaps TRBD1 as D (6 bases). V shed 5 bases and J shed 1 base, with 14 bases lying between them. CDR3 size: 15 residues. Looked up from germline, CDR1 is MDHEN and CDR2 is SYDVKM. CDR3 sequence reads: CASSVFTGANTEAFF. DNA for the CDR3: TGTGCCAGCAGTGTCTTCACGGGGGCGAACACTGAAGCTTTCTTT.

The V call is TRBV30, the J call TRBJ2-7; D is unclear. CDR1 is GTSNPN, CDR2 SVGIG, per germline (reference sequence). Trimming took 0 bases from V and 6 from J, leaving 18 bases between them. The CDR3 sequence is 15 residues long. CDR3 coding DNA: TGTGCCTGGAGTGTCGGGCCCCAACTTAACTCCGAGCAGTACTTC. The encoded protein is CAWSVGPQLNSEQYF.

V gene TRBV2 combines with J gene TRBJ2-7, with a weak D call TRBD2 (6 bases). The CDR3 covers 14 residues. Germline lookup yields CDR1 SNHLY and CDR2 FYNNEI. V dropped 7 bases and J dropped 5 bases, with 18 bases sitting between them. Written as DNA, the CDR3 is TGTGCCAGCACCCCGGGAGACTACCCCCACGAGCAGTACTTC. It codes for CASTPGDYPHEQYF.

The chain links TRBV7-9 to TRBJ2-7; D not certain. Per the germline V gene, CDR1 is SEHNR and CDR2 is FQNEAQ (reference sequence). Trimming stripped 5 bases from V and 6 bases from J, with 14 bases between. The CDR3 extends over 13 amino acids. CDR3 in amino acids: CASSEPEKGEQYF. DNA of the CDR3: TGTGCCAGCAGCGAACCGGAGAAAGGCGAGCAGTACTTC.

The chain is built from TRBV12-5 and TRBJ2-3; D not certain. There are 15 residues in the CDR3. The germline gives CDR1 LGHNT, CDR2 FRNRAP. DNA for the CDR3: TGTGCCCCCCCCGCCCGTCCCCAAGGAACAGATACGCAGTATTTT. It codes for CAPPARPQGTDTQYF.

The rearrangement joins TRBV29-1 to TRBJ2-1; 11 bases are shared with TRBD2. Germline V gene data show CDR1 as SQVTM and CDR2 as ANQGSEA. V lost 5 bases to trimming and J lost 12 bases; unmatched junction nucleotides: 12. This CDR3 region has 14 residues. The CDR3 DNA reads as TGCAGCGTTTCTGGGATAGCGGGGGGGCCGGGGCAGTTCTTC. Residues: CSVSGIAGGPGQFF.

The rearrangement uses TRBV5-6 and TRBJ1-1; no clear D. CDR1 and CDR2 (germline): SGHDT, YYEEEE. This CDR3 has 15 residues. V was shortened by 0 bases and J by 1 base, with 10 bases between the two germline ends. CDR3 amino acids: CASSLELTENTEAFF. In nucleotides, the CDR3 is TGTGCCAGCAGCTTGGAACTGACGGAGAACACTGAAGCTTTCTTT.

The chain carries TRBV7-2 and TRBJ2-7, with D unresolved. V was pared by 1 base and J by 2 bases, with 9 bases between. The CDR3 runs 14 residues. Germline assignment: CDR1 SGHTA and CDR2 FQGNSA. The chain's CDR3 is CASSLGLGPYEQYF. The CDR3 DNA sequence: TGTGCCAGCAGCTTAGGTTTAGGCCCCTACGAGCAGTACTTC.

The DNA of the CDR3 is TGTGCCAGTAGTATCCAGACAGGGGCCGCCTACGAGCAGTACTTC. This codes for CASSIQTGAAYEQYF. The V and J genes are TRBV19 and TRBJ2-7, with 8 nucleotides matching TRBD1. The J segment lost 2 bases and the V segment lost 3 bases, leaving 6 bases of the junction unmatched. The CDR3 totals 15 residues. The V gene's germline CDR1 is LNHDA and CDR2 SQIVND (reference sequence).

This clone was observed a handful of times. The chain links TRBV13 to TRBJ2-3; the D gene is possibly TRBD1 (6 bases). V was cut by 3 bases and J by 0 bases, with 10 bases left in between. The CDR3 totals 15 residues. Germline CDR1 and CDR2: PRHDT and FYEKMQ (reference sequence). The CDR3 nucleotides read TGTGCCAGCAGCTTCGAGGGGGATAGCACAGATACGCAGTATTTT. Amino acid sequence: CASSFEGDSTDTQYF.

The genes are TRBV18 and TRBJ1-1; the match to TRBD1 covers 9 bases. V lost 1 base, J lost 1 base, and 1 base stayed unmatched. The V gene's germline CDR1 is KGHSH and CDR2 LQKENI. The CDR3 extends over 15 amino acids. CDR3 DNA sequence: TGTGCCAGCTCACCACGGACAGGGGCGAACACTGAAGCTTTCTTT. This codes for CASSPRTGANTEAFF.

The chain joins TRBV18 to TRBJ1-1; D might be TRBD1 (5 bases). V was cut by 6 bases and J by 0 bases, with 17 bases left in between. Germline lookup yields CDR1 KGHSH and CDR2 LQKENI. The CDR3 totals 16 residues. The CDR3 nucleotides are TGTGCCAGCTCTACATTGGGACCGCCGATGAACACTGAAGCTTTCTTT. Residues: CASSTLGPPMNTEAFF.

Turning to this clone: The same CDR3 can be traced to other DNA sequences in this sample. The CDR3, as DNA: TGTGCCAGCAGCCAAGTGGGTAGAAACACCATATATTTT. Residues: CASSQVGRNTIYF. The chain uses TRBV14 and TRBJ1-3, with D unclear. The germline V gene has CDR1 SGHDN and CDR2 FVKESK. This CDR3 contains 13 residues. V was shortened by 1 base and J by 5 bases, with 6 bases between the two germline ends.

The chain recombines TRBV10-3 with TRBJ1-1; D is unclear. The germline V gene encodes CDR1 ENHRY and CDR2 SYGVKD. The V end lost 8 bases, the J end lost 4 bases, and 11 bases lay between the germline ends. The CDR3 contains 12 residues. The CDR3 coding sequence is TGTGCCATCGGGATTGGCGGCACTGAAGCTTTCTTT. Translation: CAIGIGGTEAFF.